This T cell receptor beta chain was profiled in a study of blood T cells in healthy people across ages (dated by TCRdb to between 2015 and 2017). About the full investigation: In model experiments, roughly one uniquely barcoded TCR beta cDNA molecule per two T cells was captured by template switching. For two donors (one aged 18 to 29 and one aged 80 or older), the study analyzed two additional independent replicas of 1 million unique cDNA reads from the same blood draw. Age-related changes in TCR beta repertoire diversity were measured in the study by deep sequencing normalized with unique cDNA molecular identifiers. To avoid experimental bias, donors of different ages were spread randomly across the sequencing lanes. The donors were split into four age groups: young (average about 15 years), middle-aged (39), aged (approximately 60) and long-lived (roughly 88).

Spanning cysteine to phenylalanine, the CDR3 consists of 14 amino acids. Just the 42-base CDR3 DNA is kept, in frame starting at base 1. The trim is 1 base for V and 3 bases for J, with a gap of 9 bases between the germline ends. Sequences DFQATT (CDR1) and SNEGSKA (CDR2) are obtained from the germline V gene (reference sequence). Overall results and qualifications from the work: Observed TCR beta diversity per million T cells fell roughly linearly with age, and a significant reduction was already apparent by age around 40. Compared with the aged group, more naive CD4+ T cells, fewer expanded clones and increased TCR diversity were shown by the long-lived group, suggesting age selection. A strong correlation was found between observed TCR beta diversity and the percentage of naive T cells measured by flow cytometry. The CMV infection status of donors was not known, potentially confounding age-related changes in expanded clonotypes. Estimates of total diversity based on one million sequenced T cells were regarded as lower bounds and as underestimates. Since profiling was done on bulk unsorted PBMCs, naive and antigen-experienced compartments could not be conclusively compared.

The donors were under 40 Caucasian individuals from Russia, aged 6 to 90 years, who were systemically healthy. Approximately 10 milliliters of peripheral blood were collected from each donor into EDTA-treated Vacutainer tubes. Ficoll-Paque density-gradient centrifugation was used to isolate PBMCs, with at least 6.5 million per sample. Trizol reagent was used to extract total RNA from the PBMCs, yielding at least 6 micrograms per sample. For every donor, flow cytometry on a PBMC aliquot measured the percentage of naive CD45RAhigh/CD27high T cells. The method behind the library was 5' RACE. Sequencing was performed on an Illumina HiSeq 2500. A second about 7 to 11 cycle PCR used a sample-barcoded 5' primer and a J-beta primer mix. A template-switch 5' adaptor carrying 12 random nucleotides introduced a unique molecular identifier onto each TCR beta cDNA molecule. Each sample yielded at least 3 million CDR3-containing paired-end reads. First-strand cDNA synthesis was performed from all RNA using the Mint cDNA synthesis kit, with priming by a TRBC-specific oligonucleotide. After uracil-DNA glycosylase treatment, a first 18-cycle PCR used universal primers M1SS and BC2_uni_R on all cDNA. As for how the authors treated the data: Normalization of each sample was performed by random selection of 1 million high-quality reads, each carrying a distinct molecular identifier. Instead of being binned into consensus sequences, reads with shared molecular identifiers were discarded. MiTCR, with a Q25 quality threshold and the strictest error-elimination algorithm, was used for CDR3 identification, clonotype clustering and error correction. Lower-bound total TCR beta diversity was estimated with a nonparametric unseen species model using Euler transformation. TCRdb trimmed the raw reads at Q25, called clones with MiXCR and kept productive beta chains. Rows merge per CDR3 protein into single entries with the most common DNA and genes. These V and J calls are TCRdb output, not the study's own analysis. Here the sample has about 670,000 distinct CDR3 sequences; over 40% occur a single time. Around 30% of the sample is in the top ten clones.

This clonotype was observed a handful of times. Its antigen is not yet known. No quality values exist for individual bases; no much larger clone is one base distant. Sequencing was done on a sample of blood. This receptor chain uses TRBV20-1 and TRBJ1-4, and the D gene may be TRBD1, 5 bases matching. This clonotype was sampled from a man older than 75 in good health. The nucleotides are TGCAGTGCTAGAGGTGACAGCCCTAATGAAAAACTGTTTTTT. It translates to CSARGDSPNEKLFF.